The clone carrying this T cell receptor (beta chain) was seen a single time. Under the authors' procedure: Amplification of reference gene primers was used by the study to estimate nucleated cell counts. TCRdb keeps only in-frame clones here, not all; method: immunoSEQ multiplex PCR. V and J calls and clone size come straight from that table; D and trimming were deduced from the DNA. The sample holds roughly 67,000 clones, 85% to 95% seen once. The sample comes from a study of blood T cell repertoires in COVID-19. About the research overall: Samples representing acute and convalescent COVID-19 were sourced from the United States, Italy and Spain. T cells, B-cell-depleted T cells, or PBMCs provided the cDNA or gDNA that served as material.

CDR3 size: 15 residues. The germline V gene encodes CDR1 MNHEY and CDR2 SMNVEV (reference sequence). The ends lost 1 base at V and 4 bases at J; junction bases unmatched: 4. The sequenced sample was peripheral blood. The TCR was taken from an older man with active COVID-19. This rearrangement joins TRBV27 to TRBJ2-1; 7 nucleotides match TRBD1. The chain's CDR3 is CASSLFGTDYNEQFF. The CDR3 bases are TGTGCCAGCAGTTTATTCGGGACAGATTACAATGAGCAGTTCTTC.